These 20 T cell receptor beta chains originate from one sample sequenced in a study of shared T cell receptors in the human thymus. Profiled with immunoSEQ multiplex PCR; TCRdb holds only in-frame clones, not every one. The sample has hundreds of thousands of clones, about 87% seen once; the top ten hold 0.009% to 0.0095%. These data were also reused for a study on human thymus T cells.

The sequencing sample was made of thymocytes. The source of these receptors is a boy under two years old with a congenital heart defect.

V is TRBV2 and J is TRBJ2-5; 14 bases are shared with TRBD2. V gave up 8 bases and J gave up 5 bases; unmatched junction bases: 7. This CDR3 comprises 15 residues. Germline CDR1 is SNHLY and CDR2 is FYNNEI. The CDR3 region has the DNA TGTGCCAGCCCAAGGACTAGCGGGAGGAGGGAGACCCAGTACTTC. Protein sequence: CASPRTSGRRETQYF.

The gene calls are TRBV25-1 and TRBJ2-5; TRBD1 matches 9 bases. The V gene end was trimmed by 8 bases and the J gene end by 4 bases; junction bases not matched to a gene: 8. CDR1 is MGHDK, CDR2 SYGVNS, per germline. The CDR3 covers 14 residues. Here the CDR3 reads CASAGTGSGETQYF. CDR3 coding DNA: TGTGCCAGCGCCGGGACAGGGAGTGGAGAGACCCAGTACTTC.

This clone occurred a few times. The V call is TRBV5-1, the J call TRBJ1-4; the D is unclear. V lost 4 bases and J 7 bases, leaving 17 bases between the germline ends. The V gene's germline CDR1 is SGHRS and CDR2 YFSETQ. CDR3 length equals 15 residues. The CDR3 sequence: CASSPGSRRSEKLFF. CDR3 nucleotide sequence: TGCGCCAGCAGCCCCGGGTCTAGGAGGAGTGAAAAACTGTTTTTT.

The J gene is TRBJ1-3, the V gene TRBV14; D call uncertain. Trimming cost V 4 bases and J 0 bases, with 7 bases left between them. CDR3 length equals 14 residues. Germline loops: CDR1 SGHDN, CDR2 FVKESK. CDR3 amino acids: CASSPVASGNTIYF. The DNA for the CDR3 is TGTGCCAGCAGCCCCGTGGCCTCTGGAAACACCATATATTTT.

The J gene is TRBJ2-5, the V gene TRBV5-1; possible D gene TRBD2, 5 bases. Trimming cost V 4 bases and J 5 bases, with 12 bases left between them. The CDR3 runs to 13 residues. Germline assignment: CDR1 SGHRS and CDR2 YFSETQ. The CDR3 DNA is TGCGCCAGCAGCCCCGGGGTCCCGGAGACCCAGTACTTC. As protein: CASSPGVPETQYF.

This clone was picked up one time. The J gene is TRBJ2-7, the V gene TRBV25-1; 10 nucleotides line up with TRBD1. The CDR3 spans 16 residues. Per the germline V gene, CDR1 is MGHDK and CDR2 is SYGVNS. The V segment lost 4 bases and the J segment 4 bases; nucleotides outside the gene matches: 10. The CDR3 region has the DNA TGTGCCAGCAGTGCTATGACAGGGGGCTTCCCTTACGAGCAGTACTTC. Amino acids: CASSAMTGGFPYEQYF.

The J gene is TRBJ2-1, the V gene TRBV2, with TRBD1 matching over 12 bases. The germline gives CDR1 SNHLY, CDR2 FYNNEI. This CDR3 region has 17 residues. V lost 6 bases, J lost 8 bases, and 14 bases stayed unmatched. The CDR3 nucleotides read TGTGCCAGCAGCACCTTGGAGGGACAGGGGGCTACGGATGAGCAGTTCTTC. It translates to CASSTLEGQGATDEQFF.

The chain combines TRBV7-9 with TRBJ1-1; D is perhaps TRBD1 (5 bases). CDR3 length: 14 residues. In germline, CDR1 is SEHNR, CDR2 FQNEAQ (reference sequence). Deletions cut 5 bases from V and 5 bases from J, with 15 bases between. In nucleotides, the CDR3 is TGTGCCAGCAGCCCGGGACTGATAGGTACTGAAGCTTTCTTT. Its protein is CASSPGLIGTEAFF. Full variable domain (rest looked up from reference TRBV7-9 and TRBJ1-1): DTGVSQNPRHKITKRGQNVTFRCDPISEHNRLYWYRQTLGQGPEFLTYFQNEAQLEKSRLLSDRFSAERPKGSFSTLEIQRTEQGDSAMYLCASSPGLIGTEAFFGQGTRLTVV.

The chain joins TRBV6-1 to TRBJ1-1, with 8 positions matching TRBD1. The CDR3 covers 18 residues. Germline assignment: CDR1 MNHNS and CDR2 SASEGT. V was clipped by 4 bases and J by 1 base; unmatched bases: 14. CDR3 loop: CASSGSYRDRLPNTEAFF. CDR3 DNA: TGTGCCAGCAGTGGAAGCTACCGGGACAGGTTACCGAACACTGAAGCTTTCTTT.

This chain uses TRBV4-3 with TRBJ2-1, with 9 bases identical to TRBD2. Germline V gives CDR1 LGHNA, CDR2 YSLEER. J gave up 7 bases and V 1 base, and 14 bases lay outside the gene matches. CDR3 length: 18 amino acids. CDR3 in amino acids: CASSQGGRAQAEGNEQFF. CDR3 in DNA: TGCGCCAGCAGCCAAGGCGGGAGGGCCCAAGCCGAAGGGAATGAGCAGTTCTTC.

The genes are TRBV7-3 and TRBJ2-3; D remains ambiguous. The CDR3 consists of 13 residues. Germline CDR1 and CDR2: SGHTA and FQGTGA. V lost 4 bases to trimming and J lost 2 bases, with 7 bases between them. CDR3 in amino acids: CASSSRNTDTQYF. The CDR3 DNA follows: TGTGCCAGCAGCTCGAGGAACACAGATACGCAGTATTTT.

The V call is TRBV14, the J call TRBJ2-7; possibly TRBD2 for D (6 bases). Germline lookup yields CDR1 SGHDN and CDR2 FVKESK. Trimming left V 3 bases short and J 3 bases short, with 9 bases between. The CDR3 runs 13 residues. CDR3 amino acids: CASSQRGGYEQYF. The DNA for the CDR3 is TGTGCCAGCAGCCAGAGGGGAGGCTACGAGCAGTACTTC.

The gene calls are TRBV6-4 and TRBJ1-6, with D hard to call. Trimming cost V 6 bases and J 9 bases, with 6 bases left between them. The CDR3 sequence is 11 residues long. Germline CDR1 and CDR2: MRHNA and SNTAGT. Here the CDR3 DNA reads TGTGCCAGCAGGTCGAGTTCACCCCTCCACTTT. Amino acid sequence: CASRSSSPLHF.

The gene calls are TRBV11-2 and TRBJ2-7, with 9 bases fitting TRBD1. Germline loops: CDR1 SGHAT, CDR2 FQNNGV. J was trimmed by 3 bases and V by 0 bases; bases with no gene match: 15. The CDR3 extends over 19 amino acids. This CDR3 reads CASSLERTGVLTGVYEQYF. CDR3 nucleotide sequence: TGTGCCAGCAGCTTAGAACGGACAGGGGTCCTCACCGGTGTCTACGAGCAGTACTTC.

This clone turned up a few times. The genes are TRBV5-6 and TRBJ2-7; the match to TRBD1 covers 8 bases. Germline CDR1 reads SGHDT; CDR2 reads YYEEEE. The CDR3 sequence is 14 residues long. The V and J ends lost 3 bases and 2 bases, in that order; junction bases with no gene match: 4. CDR3: CASSYRDRTYEQYF. The CDR3 bases are TGTGCCAGCAGCTACCGGGACAGGACCTACGAGCAGTACTTC.

The chain joins TRBV4-3 to TRBJ1-6; D unresolved. Per the germline V gene, CDR1 is LGHNA and CDR2 is YSLEER. This CDR3 is built from 14 residues. Trimming shortened V by 0 bases and J by 9 bases, and 9 bases separated the two germline ends. Written as DNA, the CDR3 is TGCGCCAGCAGCCAAGACCCCCTTTCTTCACCCCTCCACTTT. Translated, it gives CASSQDPLSSPLHF.

The gene calls are TRBV5-6 and TRBJ2-1; perhaps TRBD2 as D (7 bases). V was trimmed by 5 bases and J by 2 bases, leaving 26 bases between them. The CDR3 covers 19 residues. Germline CDR1 is SGHDT and CDR2 is YYEEEE. The CDR3 DNA reads TGTGCCAGCAGAAGGGCGAGGCACACAGGGAGGGCCCCCTACAATGAGCAGTTCTTC. This sequence encodes CASRRARHTGRAPYNEQFF.

The gene calls are TRBV28 and TRBJ1-4; 8 bases agree with TRBD1. The length of the CDR3 is 16 residues. V was clipped by 6 bases and J by 6 bases; unmatched bases: 12. Germline V gives CDR1 MDHEN, CDR2 SYDVKM. CDR3 sequence (DNA): TGTGCCAGCAGAATCCGCCGGACAGGGAAAGATGAAAAACTGTTTTTT. As protein: CASRIRRTGKDEKLFF.

V is TRBV7-9 and J is TRBJ2-1; TRBD1 aligns across 8 bases. Germline V gene lookup returns CDR1 SEHNR and CDR2 FQNEAQ (reference sequence). CDR3 length: 14 residues. Trimming took 4 bases from V and 5 from J; bases not matched to a gene: 4. In DNA, the CDR3 is TGTGCCAGCAGCTCCGGGACAGGCAACAATGAGCAGTTCTTC. This gives the protein CASSSGTGNNEQFF.

This chain uses TRBV4-3 with TRBJ2-5, with D maybe TRBD2 (7 bases). V was shortened by 0 bases and J by 5 bases, with 19 bases between the two germline ends. The germline gives CDR1 LGHNA, CDR2 YSLEER. The CDR3 contains 17 residues. Written as DNA, the CDR3 is TGCGCCAGCAGCCAAGAATGTTGTACGGGGGGCTTGGAGACCCAGTACTTC. Amino acid sequence: CASSQECCTGGLETQYF.